The clone carrying this T cell receptor beta chain was found once. The data derive from a study of Ad26.COV2.S vaccination and SARS-CoV-2 variants. Background on the study: Vaccine-arm donor from the placebo-controlled COV1001 Ad26.COV2.S trial. Intramuscularly, Ad26.COV2.S was given either once or twice, 56 days apart.

Treatment meaning: around 19 received Ad26.COV2.S at low or high dose, single or two shots; roughly five received placebo; per-sample allocation not given. Collection of the samples took place on day 63 after the first injection of vaccine or placebo. Germline values: CDR1 LNHDA, CDR2 SQIVND (reference sequence). Trimming pared 3 bases from V and 0 bases from J, leaving 11 bases between. The CDR3 runs 15 residues. The repertoire was sequenced with immunoSEQ multiplex PCR; TCRdb's copy has only in-frame clones and lacks some. The sample records about 440,000 clones, about nine tenths being singletons.

The material sequenced was peripheral blood, taken in a trial of Ad26.COV2.S vaccine versus placebo. The rearrangement links TRBV19 to TRBJ1-2; D is ambiguous. The origin of this receptor is a person between 18 and 65 years old who received the Ad26.COV2.S COVID-19 vaccine or a placebo. The CDR3 DNA sequence: TGTGCCAGTAGTATTTTACAACCAACTAACTATGGCTACACCTTC. Amino acid sequence: CASSILQPTNYGYTF.